These T cell receptor beta chains were read from a single sample in a study of cytomegalovirus exposure and HLA in healthy donors. Method: immunoSEQ multiplex PCR; TCRdb's copy keeps in-frame clones and lacks some. The table includes fewer than 120,000 clones, 65% to 80% detected once. Input material: PBMCs. Every receptor here comes from a man aged 25-45 years in good health and CMV-seropositive. Each CDR3 is given with its conserved first and last residue. The D gene is left open where the match is weak. Not every row has a clone size; where given, it reads once, few, many or a size class.

D gene: TRBD1
J gene: TRBJ1-6
clone size: .
V gene: TRBV30
CDR3 protein: CAWSTRQGAYSPLHF
CDR3 DNA: TGTGCCTGGAGTACCCGACAGGGGGCTTATTCACCCCTCCACTTT

D gene: TRBD1
J gene: TRBJ2-7
clone size: .
V gene: TRBV28
CDR3 protein: CASDRGIRDRGIHYEQYF
CDR3 DNA: TGTGCCAGCGACAGGGGGATCAGGGACAGGGGGATCCATTACGAGCAGTACTTC

D gene: TRBD1
J gene: TRBJ1-1
clone size: .
V gene: TRBV5-8
CDR3 protein: CASSLDGQVNTEAFF
CDR3 DNA: TGTGCCAGCAGCTTGGACGGACAGGTGAACACTGAAGCTTTCTTT

D gene: .
J gene: TRBJ2-7
clone size: .
V gene: TRBV21-1
CDR3 protein: CASILNAYEQYF
CDR3 DNA: TGTGCCAGCATACTTAACGCCTACGAGCAGTACTTC

D gene: TRBD2
J gene: TRBJ2-1
clone size: .
V gene: TRBV27
CDR3 protein: CASSPRGVRLAGRIEVYNEQFF
CDR3 DNA: TGTGCCAGCAGTCCCCGGGGGGTAAGACTAGCGGGGCGAATCGAGGTCTACAATGAGCAGTTCTTC

D gene: .
J gene: TRBJ2-3
clone size: once
V gene: TRBV2
CDR3 protein: CASTEGGASVPTDTQYF
CDR3 DNA: TGTGCCAGCACCGAAGGTGGGGCTAGCGTGCCCACAGATACGCAGTATTTT

D gene: .
J gene: TRBJ2-1
clone size: .
V gene: TRBV29-1
CDR3 protein: CSVTGISSYNEQFF
CDR3 DNA: TGCAGCGTGACCGGGATAAGCTCCTACAATGAGCAGTTCTTC

D gene: TRBD2
J gene: TRBJ2-7
clone size: once
V gene: TRBV5-8
CDR3 protein: CASSPLRTSGATYEQYF
CDR3 DNA: TGTGCCAGCAGTCCCCTGAGAACTAGCGGGGCAACCTACGAGCAGTACTTC

D gene: TRBD2
J gene: TRBJ2-3
clone size: .
V gene: TRBV11-2
CDR3 protein: CASSPRLAGVLQYF
CDR3 DNA: TGTGCCAGCAGCCCAAGACTAGCGGGGGTCCTCCAGTATTTT

D gene: .
J gene: TRBJ2-5
clone size: .
V gene: TRBV5-1
CDR3 protein: CASSLPGRVETQYF
CDR3 DNA: TGCGCCAGCAGCTTGCCAGGGCGCGTGGAGACCCAGTACTTC

D gene: .
J gene: TRBJ2-1
clone size: .
V gene: TRBV4-1
CDR3 protein: CASSQVGIIREAGSNEQFF
CDR3 DNA: TGCGCCAGCAGCCAAGTAGGTATTATCCGGGAAGCGGGTTCCAATGAGCAGTTCTTC

D gene: TRBD1
J gene: TRBJ1-1
clone size: once
V gene: TRBV19
CDR3 protein: CASSKRDRAEAFF
CDR3 DNA: TGTGCCAGTAGTAAAAGGGACAGGGCTGAAGCTTTCTTT

D gene: .
J gene: TRBJ2-7
clone size: .
V gene: TRBV11-2
CDR3 protein: CASSLRLATRSSYEQYF
CDR3 DNA: TGTGCCAGCAGCTTAAGACTGGCGACGCGAAGCTCCTACGAGCAGTACTTC

D gene: .
J gene: TRBJ2-7
clone size: .
V gene: TRBV7-2
CDR3 protein: CASSLGGYYEQYF
CDR3 DNA: TGTGCCAGCAGCCTGGGGGGTTACTACGAGCAGTACTTC

D gene: TRBD1
J gene: TRBJ2-5
clone size: .
V gene: TRBV19
CDR3 protein: CASRDREETQYF
CDR3 DNA: TGTGCCAGTAGGGACAGGGAAGAGACCCAGTACTTC

D gene: TRBD1
J gene: TRBJ2-7
clone size: few
V gene: TRBV6-5
CDR3 protein: CASSYRDRAYEQYF
CDR3 DNA: TGTGCCAGCAGTTACAGGGACAGGGCGTACGAGCAGTACTTC

D gene: .
J gene: TRBJ1-2
clone size: .
V gene: TRBV6-4
CDR3 protein: CARKGGGSIYGYTF
CDR3 DNA: TGTGCCCGAAAGGGGGGGGGAAGCATCTATGGCTACACCTTC

D gene: TRBD1
J gene: TRBJ1-2
clone size: .
V gene: TRBV9
CDR3 protein: CASSAGTGGNYGYTF
CDR3 DNA: TGTGCCAGCAGCGCCGGGACAGGGGGGAACTATGGCTACACCTTC

D gene: .
J gene: TRBJ2-1
clone size: .
V gene: TRBV19
CDR3 protein: CASTLYGEQFF
CDR3 DNA: TGTGCCAGTACATTGTACGGTGAGCAGTTCTTC

D gene: .
J gene: TRBJ1-4
clone size: few
V gene: TRBV6-1
CDR3 protein: CASSGGGSGEKLFF
CDR3 DNA: TGTGCCAGCAGTGGTGGGGGGTCCGGCGAAAAACTGTTTTTT

D gene: .
J gene: TRBJ1-2
clone size: .
V gene: TRBV6-1
CDR3 protein: CASSESPESAGYTF
CDR3 DNA: TGTGCCAGCAGTGAAAGTCCAGAATCTGCTGGCTACACCTTC

D gene: TRBD2
J gene: TRBJ2-2
clone size: once
V gene: TRBV6-4
CDR3 protein: CASSDLGGSNTGELFF
CDR3 DNA: TGTGCCAGCAGTGACCTGGGGGGGTCGAACACCGGGGAGCTGTTTTTT

D gene: .
J gene: TRBJ2-5
clone size: once
V gene: TRBV6-6
CDR3 protein: CASSPRTNQETQYF
CDR3 DNA: TGTGCCAGCAGTCCCCGGACTAACCAAGAGACCCAGTACTTC

D gene: TRBD1
J gene: TRBJ2-1
clone size: few
V gene: TRBV13
CDR3 protein: CASRETGGGGDNEQFF
CDR3 DNA: TGTGCCAGCAGGGAGACAGGGGGCGGGGGTGACAATGAGCAGTTCTTC

D gene: .
J gene: TRBJ2-5
clone size: .
V gene: TRBV30
CDR3 protein: CACQLYQETQYF
CDR3 DNA: TGTGCCTGTCAACTGTATCAAGAGACCCAGTACTTC

D gene: TRBD2
J gene: TRBJ2-3
clone size: .
V gene: TRBV12-5
CDR3 protein: CASGLTSGGALSDTQYF
CDR3 DNA: TGTGCTAGTGGCTTGACTAGCGGGGGGGCGTTGTCAGATACGCAGTATTTT

D gene: .
J gene: TRBJ2-7
clone size: .
V gene: TRBV18
CDR3 protein: CASSRRELYEQYF
CDR3 DNA: TGTGCCAGCTCCCGGCGGGAACTCTACGAGCAGTACTTC